This T cell receptor (beta chain) was sequenced for a study of cytomegalovirus exposure and HLA in healthy donors. Across the whole study: In a previous analysis, 110 million or so unique TCR beta sequences were found from 150 million to 200 million T cells. Study results and limitations: Reportedly, TCR beta sequences accurately predicted HLA-A and HLA-B alleles in most subjects. Later analysis identified 15,000 to 20,000 TCR beta sequences associated with HLA alleles, using a false discovery rate threshold of 0.05.

A word on this clone: The antigen is undetermined.

This PCR relied on a set of 60 Vbeta primers and 13 Jbeta primers. Sequencing was performed with immunoSEQ multiplex PCR; in TCRdb, only in-frame clones are kept and a portion is missing. The table lists around 200,000 clones, roughly 87% of them singletons. Germline values: CDR1 LGHNA, CDR2 YSLEER. CDR3 length: 21 residues. Losses at the gene ends were 0 bases for V and 0 bases for J; bases not matched to a gene: 13. This clonotype was obtained from a man aged 50 to 59 in good health and CMV-seronegative. The sequenced sample was PBMCs. V and J are TRBV4-3 and TRBJ1-6, with 8 bases fitting TRBD1. In DNA form, the CDR3 reads TGCGCCAGCAGCCAAGAAATGCAATCAGGACAGGGAGGCTCCTATAATTCACCCCTCCACTTT. Translating gives CASSQEMQSGQGGSYNSPLHF.